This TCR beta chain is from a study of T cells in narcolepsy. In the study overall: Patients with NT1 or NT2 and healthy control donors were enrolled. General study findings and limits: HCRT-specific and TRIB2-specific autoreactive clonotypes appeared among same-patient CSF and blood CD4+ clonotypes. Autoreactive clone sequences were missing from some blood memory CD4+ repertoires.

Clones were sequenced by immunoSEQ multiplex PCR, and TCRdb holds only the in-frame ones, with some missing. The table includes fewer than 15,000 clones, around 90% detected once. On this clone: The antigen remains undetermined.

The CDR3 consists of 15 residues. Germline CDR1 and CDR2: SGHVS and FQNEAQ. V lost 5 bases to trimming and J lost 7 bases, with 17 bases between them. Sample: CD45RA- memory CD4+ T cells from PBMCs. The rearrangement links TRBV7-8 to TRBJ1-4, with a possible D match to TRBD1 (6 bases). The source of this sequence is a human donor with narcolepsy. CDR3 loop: CASSLVGAWGEKLFF. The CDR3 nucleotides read TGTGCCAGCAGCCTAGTGGGGGCTTGGGGTGAAAAACTGTTTTTT.